One and the same sample provided the 31 T cell receptor beta chains below, sequenced in a study of cytomegalovirus exposure and HLA in healthy donors. The PCR made use of 60 Vbeta and 13 Jbeta primers. Some clones are missing from TCRdb's copy, which holds only in-frame ones; the method was immunoSEQ multiplex PCR. The sample holds approximately 150,000 clones; 76% are singletons and the top ten take 2.5% to 3.5%. Sequencing was carried out using PBMCs. The receptors were gathered from a male donor in good health and CMV-seronegative.

This chain joins TRBV4-1 and TRBJ2-2; 7 bases agree with TRBD1. V gave up 4 bases and J gave up 2 bases; unmatched junction bases: 4. Germline-derived CDR1 and CDR2 are MGHRA and YSYEKL. The CDR3 length is 15 residues. The CDR3 coding sequence is TGCGCCAGCAGCCCCCGGACAGGAAACACCGGGGAGCTGTTTTTT. It is translated as CASSPRTGNTGELFF.

The chain couples TRBV27 to TRBJ1-2; D is unresolved. The CDR3 sequence is 16 residues long. V gave up 2 bases and J gave up 4 bases, with 17 bases separating them. Germline-derived CDR1 and CDR2 are MNHEY and SMNVEV (reference sequence). The DNA of the CDR3 is TGTGCCAGCAGTTTAAGGTTAACGGACGGACTCTATGGCTACACCTTC. Protein product: CASSLRLTDGLYGYTF.

On this clone: One end of the junction fails to match germline, which may point to a read error. The chain employs TRBV7-9 and TRBJ2-5, with TRBD2 matching 10 bases. The CDR3 spans 14 residues. Germline-derived CDR1 and CDR2 are SEHNR and FQNEAQ (reference sequence). CDR3 residues: CASSPVSGTSDFNF. The DNA for the CDR3 is TGTGCCAGCAGCCCGGTCAGCGGGACTAGCGATTTCAACTTC.

V and J are TRBV19 and TRBJ1-5; 8 bases line up with TRBD1. V dropped 1 base and J dropped 3; count of bases not matched to a gene: 5. Germline V gene lookup returns CDR1 LNHDA and CDR2 SQIVND (reference sequence). The length of the CDR3 is 16 residues. For the CDR3, the DNA is TGTGCCAGTAGTATAGTGACAGGGGAAGTCAATCAGCCCCAGCATTTT. Protein: CASSIVTGEVNQPQHF.

The rearrangement uses TRBV7-8 and TRBJ1-3, with a tentative D call TRBD1 (5 bases). Germline V gene lookup returns CDR1 SGHVS and CDR2 FQNEAQ. The CDR3 has 17 residues. V lost 6 bases, J lost 0 bases, and 18 bases lay in between. CDR3: CASSLVRGGISGNTIYF. The CDR3 bases are TGTGCCAGCAGTCTGGTTCGGGGCGGGATCTCTGGAAACACCATATATTTT. The variable domain in full, with the rest retrieved from reference TRBV7-8 and TRBJ1-3, is GAGVSQSPRYKVAKRGQDVALRCDPISGHVSLFWYQQALGQGPEFLTYFQNEAQLDKSGLPSDRFFAERPEGSVSTLKIQRTQQEDSAVYLCASSLVRGGISGNTIYFGEGSWLTVV.

The chain employs TRBV4-3 and TRBJ2-2; D is unresolved. This CDR3 is 15 amino acids long. CDR1 and CDR2 from the germline V gene are LGHNA and YSLEER. The V end lost 4 bases, the J end lost 2 bases, and 11 bases lay between the germline ends. The CDR3 region is CASSPYNSNTGELFF. CDR3 bases: TGCGCCAGCAGCCCCTATAACTCTAACACCGGGGAGCTGTTTTTT.

The V and J genes are TRBV15 and TRBJ2-2; no clear D gene. With 4 bases removed from V and 7 bases from J, the gap between germline ends came to 13 bases. The CDR3 contains 14 residues. Germline V gene data show CDR1 as LNHNV and CDR2 as YYDKDF (reference sequence). This chain's CDR3 is CATSTRKTGGELFF. The CDR3, as DNA: TGTGCCACCAGCACCAGGAAAACCGGCGGGGAGCTGTTTTTT.

The genes are TRBV27 and TRBJ2-1, with 8 bases that match TRBD2. Germline CDR1 reads MNHEY; CDR2 reads SMNVEV (reference sequence). The CDR3 consists of 15 residues. V dropped 3 bases and J dropped 4; count of bases not matched to a gene: 5. The CDR3 spells CASSFKAGVYNEQFF. The CDR3 DNA sequence: TGTGCCAGCAGTTTCAAAGCGGGAGTTTACAATGAGCAGTTCTTC.

The CDR3, as DNA: TGTGCCAGCAGTTTCCCAGGGGGCCCCTACGAGCAGTACTTC. It is translated as CASSFPGGPYEQYF. The chain links TRBV28 to TRBJ2-7; 8 bases map to TRBD1. CDR3 length: 14 residues. J lost 2 bases, V lost 3 bases, and 3 bases had no gene match. The germline CDR1 and CDR2 sequences are MDHEN and SYDVKM.

This chain joins TRBV11-2 and TRBJ1-1, with TRBD1 identical over 10 bases. CDR3 length: 14 amino acids. CDR1 and CDR2 (germline): SGHAT, FQNNGV. V lost 5 bases to trimming and J lost 4 bases; unmatched junction nucleotides: 4. The DNA of the CDR3 is TGTGCCAGCAGCGACAGGGGGCTGGGCACTGAAGCTTTCTTT. It translates to CASSDRGLGTEAFF.

Only a few counts were recorded for this clone. J is TRBJ2-7 and V is TRBV15, with 12 bases aligning to TRBD1. Germline V CDR1 and CDR2: LNHNV, YYDKDF (reference sequence). After removal of 2 bases from V and 2 bases from J, the junction contained 10 bases not matched to a gene. This CDR3 has 18 amino acids. In DNA, the CDR3 is TGTGCCACCAGCAGACCCGGGACAGGGGGCGGTTTCACCTACGAGCAGTACTTC. Its translation: CATSRPGTGGGFTYEQYF.

This clone was observed once. This chain joins TRBV9 and TRBJ2-5, with TRBD2 as a possible D gene (7 bases). V gave up 0 bases and J gave up 2 bases, with 14 bases separating them. This CDR3 is 16 amino acids long. Per germline, CDR1 SGDLS and CDR2 YYNGEE. CDR3 amino acids: CASSVGGGRGQETQYF. As DNA, the CDR3 is TGTGCCAGCAGCGTAGGGGGGGGTAGGGGGCAAGAGACCCAGTACTTC.

This clone was found once. The genes are TRBV28 and TRBJ2-1, with 9 positions matching TRBD1. V gave up 6 bases and J gave up 7 bases; unmatched junction bases: 19. The V gene's germline CDR1 is MDHEN and CDR2 SYDVKM. This CDR3 has 18 residues. DNA for the CDR3: TGTGCCAGCAGCGCCAAAACTAACAGGGGGCTCTACCGGAATGAGCAGTTCTTC. Protein product: CASSAKTNRGLYRNEQFF.

V and J are TRBV9 and TRBJ2-7; 10 bases line up with TRBD2. CDR1 and CDR2 (germline): SGDLS, YYNGEE. The CDR3 extends over 15 amino acids. J was trimmed by 9 bases and V by 3 bases; bases with no gene match: 12. The CDR3 coding sequence is TGTGCCAGCAGCGCAGCCCCTAGCGGGGGACGGCCGCAGTACTTC. Translating gives CASSAAPSGGRPQYF.

The rearrangement joins TRBV18 to TRBJ2-7, with D perhaps matching TRBD1 (5 bases). Between the trimmed V and J ends, which lost 0 bases and 6 bases, there was a span of 21 bases. The CDR3 extends over 17 amino acids. The germline gives CDR1 KGHSH, CDR2 LQKENI. CDR3 nucleotides: TGTGCCAGCTCACCACCGGTCGATGGGGCGTTGGTATCCGAGCAGTACTTC. This codes for CASSPPVDGALVSEQYF.

There are a few counts of this clone. This chain joins TRBV15 and TRBJ2-1; D possibly corresponds to TRBD2 (6 bases). Germline CDR1 and CDR2: LNHNV and YYDKDF (reference sequence). The V gene lost 1 base and the J gene lost 6 bases, with 10 bases spanning the gap. The CDR3 sequence is 14 residues long. The CDR3 DNA follows: TGTGCCACCAGCAGAGCGGGAGCGGTCAATGAGCAGTTCTTC. Translating gives CATSRAGAVNEQFF.

This clone was counted once. The rearrangement uses TRBV27 and TRBJ1-5, with D hard to call. V lost 0 bases and J 2 bases, leaving 8 bases between the germline ends. Germline CDR1 and CDR2: MNHEY and SMNVEV (reference sequence). The CDR3 runs to 15 residues. The CDR3 spells CASSLSSLGNQPQHF. CDR3 in DNA: TGTGCCAGCAGTTTATCTTCCCTAGGCAATCAGCCCCAGCATTTT.

The chain carries TRBV7-6 and TRBJ2-7, with unresolved D. The CDR3 length is 12 residues. Germline CDR1 reads SGHVS; CDR2 reads FNYEAQ. V lost 5 bases and J 0 bases, leaving 5 bases between the germline ends. CDR3 amino acids: CASSQVSYEQYF. DNA for the CDR3: TGTGCCAGCAGCCAGGTCTCCTACGAGCAGTACTTC. The variable domain in full, with the rest retrieved from reference TRBV7-6 and TRBJ2-7, is GAGVSQSPRYKVTKRGQDVALRCDPISGHVSLYWYRQALGQGPEFLTYFNYEAQQDKSGLPNDRFSAERPEGSISTLTIQRTEQRDSAMYRCASSQVSYEQYFGPGTRLTVT.

The DNA of the CDR3 is TGTGCCAGCAGCCCCCGTGGAGGGAACGGAAACATTCAGTACTTC. This gives the protein CASSPRGGNGNIQYF. The J gene is TRBJ2-4, the V gene TRBV7-2; tentatively, D is TRBD2 (6 bases). The V and J ends lost 5 bases and 6 bases respectively, with 17 bases between them. The CDR3 is made up of 15 amino acids. Per germline, CDR1 SGHTA and CDR2 FQGNSA.

V and J are TRBV4-3 and TRBJ1-1; the D gene is possibly TRBD1 (5 bases). Trimming pared 0 bases from V and 9 bases from J, leaving 17 bases between. Germline CDR1 is LGHNA and CDR2 is YSLEER. The CDR3 totals 15 residues. Here the CDR3 DNA reads TGCGCCAGCAGCCAAGACCCTATGGGCGGGGGAAAAGCTTTCTTT. Its translation: CASSQDPMGGGKAFF.

The chain combines TRBV7-2 with TRBJ2-1; no clear D. This CDR3 comprises 13 residues. Trimming took off 2 bases at V and 2 bases at J, with 4 bases between the two ends. Germline lookup yields CDR1 SGHTA and CDR2 FQGNSA. The CDR3 loop is CASSLQAYNEQFF. The CDR3 region has the DNA TGTGCCAGCAGCTTACAGGCCTACAATGAGCAGTTCTTC.

This rearrangement joins TRBV28 to TRBJ2-7; the D gene is possibly TRBD2 (6 bases). The CDR3 length is 15 residues. Germline lookup yields CDR1 MDHEN and CDR2 SYDVKM. V shed 3 bases and J shed 0 bases, with 12 bases lying between them. The CDR3 coding sequence is TGTGCCAGCAGTTTGACGGGAGCCCTCTCCTACGAGCAGTACTTC. It is translated as CASSLTGALSYEQYF.

This clone was counted a few times. V and J are TRBV11-1 and TRBJ1-2; TRBD1 aligns across 8 bases. CDR1 and CDR2 (germline): SGHAT, FQDESV (reference sequence). This CDR3 contains 14 residues. The J segment lost 2 bases and the V segment lost 6 bases, leaving 5 bases of the junction unmatched. CDR3 coding DNA: TGTGCCAGCAGACCCGACAGGGGAAACTATGGCTACACCTTC. Amino acids: CASRPDRGNYGYTF.

In its sample, this clone was seen once. The chain is built from TRBV19 and TRBJ1-2; D gene unclear. The CDR3 runs to 13 residues. Trimming took off 3 bases at V and 8 bases at J, with 13 bases between the two ends. The germline V gene encodes CDR1 LNHDA and CDR2 SQIVND (reference sequence). This chain's CDR3 is CASSMSRTFGYTF. CDR3 nucleotides: TGTGCCAGTAGTATGTCGAGGACTTTCGGCTACACCTTC.

The chain uses TRBV11-1 and TRBJ2-2; D unresolved. The germline V and J ends were trimmed by 6 bases and 2 bases, with 7 bases remaining between them. The CDR3 runs to 13 residues. Germline CDR1 and CDR2: SGHAT and FQDESV (reference sequence). The CDR3 is CASRQLNTGELFF. CDR3 coding DNA: TGTGCCAGCAGACAGTTAAACACCGGGGAGCTGTTTTTT. Full variable domain (outside the CDR3, taken from reference TRBV11-1 and TRBJ2-2): EAEVAQSPRYKITEKSQAVAFWCDPISGHATLYWYRQILGQGPELLVQFQDESVVDDSQLPKDRFSAERLKGVDSTLKIQPAELGDSAMYLCASRQLNTGELFFGEGSRLTVL.

The chain couples TRBV28 to TRBJ1-2; D is perhaps TRBD1 (5 bases). This CDR3 has 15 amino acids. Germline V lookup: CDR1 MDHEN, CDR2 SYDVKM. V lost 4 bases and J 3 bases, leaving 15 bases between the germline ends. The DNA of the CDR3 is TGTGCCAGCAGTTCTTACAGGCTTCGTGACTATGGCTACACCTTC. Amino acids: CASSSYRLRDYGYTF.

The chain links TRBV6-1 to TRBJ2-1; 8 bases match TRBD2. J lost 9 bases, V lost 2 bases, and 9 bases had no gene match. The CDR3 covers 15 residues. Germline CDR1 MNHNS, CDR2 SASEGT. The CDR3 bases are TGTGCCAGCAGTGAACCCAGCGGGAGAGGGGTTGAGCAGTTCTTC. Encoded protein: CASSEPSGRGVEQFF.

This clone came up a few times. The chain recombines TRBV19 with TRBJ2-2; the match to TRBD2 covers 9 bases. The CDR3 extends over 17 amino acids. CDR1 and CDR2 from the germline V gene are LNHDA and SQIVND (reference sequence). With V trimmed by 0 bases and J by 3 bases, 5 bases remained unmatched. For the CDR3, the DNA is TGTGCCAGTAGTATAGATGAGGGACTAGCATACACCGGGGAGCTGTTTTTT. Amino acid sequence: CASSIDEGLAYTGELFF.

This clone appeared once. This chain links TRBV6-1 with TRBJ1-2; no clear D. In germline, CDR1 is MNHNS, CDR2 SASEGT. CDR3 size: 15 residues. The V end was cut by 5 bases, the J end by 8 bases, with 21 bases between. This CDR3 is CASSLSISYSGGYTF. CDR3 DNA: TGTGCCAGCAGTCTCTCCATATCATACAGTGGCGGCTACACCTTC.

This sequence joins TRBV28 and TRBJ2-5; 8 bases align to TRBD1. The CDR3 extends over 15 amino acids. Germline values: CDR1 MDHEN, CDR2 SYDVKM. V lost 5 bases, J lost 4 bases, and 9 bases stayed unmatched. The CDR3 DNA reads TGTGCCAGCAGTCCAGGGGGCGCCCGTAGAGAGACCCAGTACTTC. Protein sequence: CASSPGGARRETQYF.

The chain joins TRBV27 to TRBJ1-1; 7 nucleotides align to TRBD1. Germline assignment: CDR1 MNHEY and CDR2 SMNVEV (reference sequence). CDR3 length: 15 residues. V lost 4 bases to trimming and J lost 1 base; unmatched junction nucleotides: 6. The CDR3 DNA reads as TGTGCCAGCAGTTCCCGGGGACAGCAGAACACTGAAGCTTTCTTT. Its translation: CASSSRGQQNTEAFF.